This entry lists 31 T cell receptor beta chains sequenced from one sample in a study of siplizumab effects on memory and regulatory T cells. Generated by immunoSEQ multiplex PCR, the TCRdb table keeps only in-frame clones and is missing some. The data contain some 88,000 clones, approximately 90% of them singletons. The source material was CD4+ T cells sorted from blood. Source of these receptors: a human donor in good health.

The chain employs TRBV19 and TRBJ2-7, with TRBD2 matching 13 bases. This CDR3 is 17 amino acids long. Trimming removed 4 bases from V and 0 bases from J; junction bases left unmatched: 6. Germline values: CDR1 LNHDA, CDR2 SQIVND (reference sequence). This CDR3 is CASSRGLAGRSSYEQYF. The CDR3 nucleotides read TGTGCCAGTAGTAGGGGACTAGCGGGAAGGAGCTCCTACGAGCAGTACTTC.

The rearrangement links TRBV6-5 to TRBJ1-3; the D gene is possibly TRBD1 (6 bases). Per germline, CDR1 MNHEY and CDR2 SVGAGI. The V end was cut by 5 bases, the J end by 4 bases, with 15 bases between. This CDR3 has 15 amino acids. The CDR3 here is CASSPQGSLGNTIYF. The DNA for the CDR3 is TGTGCCAGCAGTCCTCAGGGGAGCCTCGGAAACACCATATATTTT.

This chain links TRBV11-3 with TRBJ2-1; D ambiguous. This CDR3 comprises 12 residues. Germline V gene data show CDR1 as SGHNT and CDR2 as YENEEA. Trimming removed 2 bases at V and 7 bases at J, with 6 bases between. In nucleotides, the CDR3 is TGTGCCAGCAGCTTATCCCTAAATGAGCAGTTCTTC. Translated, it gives CASSLSLNEQFF.

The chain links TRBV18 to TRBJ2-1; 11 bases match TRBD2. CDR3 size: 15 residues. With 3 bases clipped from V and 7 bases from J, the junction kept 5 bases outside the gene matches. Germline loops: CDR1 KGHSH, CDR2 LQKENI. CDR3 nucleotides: TGTGCCAGCTCACCGAATAGCGGGAGGGCAAATGAGCAGTTCTTC. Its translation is CASSPNSGRANEQFF. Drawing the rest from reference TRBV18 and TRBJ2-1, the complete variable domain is NAGVMQNPRHLVRRRGQEARLRCSPMKGHSHVYWYRQLPEEGLKFMVYLQKENIIDESGMPKERFSAEFPKEGPSILRIQQVVRGDSAAYFCASSPNSGRANEQFFGPGTRLTVL.

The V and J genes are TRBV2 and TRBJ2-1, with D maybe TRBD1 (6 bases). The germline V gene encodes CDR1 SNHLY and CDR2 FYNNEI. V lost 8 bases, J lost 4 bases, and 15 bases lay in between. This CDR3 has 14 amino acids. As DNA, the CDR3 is TGTGCCAGCCGTGGGCCAGGGGCGTACAATGAGCAGTTCTTC. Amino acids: CASRGPGAYNEQFF.

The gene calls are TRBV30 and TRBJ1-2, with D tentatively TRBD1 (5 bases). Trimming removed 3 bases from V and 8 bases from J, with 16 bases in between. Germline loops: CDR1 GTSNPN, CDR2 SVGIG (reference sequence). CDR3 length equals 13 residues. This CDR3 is CAWSIGQGGGYTF. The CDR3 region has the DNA TGTGCCTGGAGCATCGGGCAGGGCGGCGGCTACACCTTC. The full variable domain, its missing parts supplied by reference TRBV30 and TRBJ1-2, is SQTIHQWPATLVQPVGSPLSLECTVEGTSNPNLYWYRQAAGRGLQLLFYSVGIGQISSEVPQNLSASRPQDRQFILSSKKLLLSDSGFYLCAWSIGQGGGYTFGSGTRLTVV.

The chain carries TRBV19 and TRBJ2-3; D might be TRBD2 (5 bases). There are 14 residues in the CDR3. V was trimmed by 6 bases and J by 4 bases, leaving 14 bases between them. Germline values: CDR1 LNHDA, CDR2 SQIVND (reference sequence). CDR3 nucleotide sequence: TGTGCCAGTAGCCGAGGCGGAGGACCAGATACGCAGTATTTT. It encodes CASSRGGGPDTQYF.

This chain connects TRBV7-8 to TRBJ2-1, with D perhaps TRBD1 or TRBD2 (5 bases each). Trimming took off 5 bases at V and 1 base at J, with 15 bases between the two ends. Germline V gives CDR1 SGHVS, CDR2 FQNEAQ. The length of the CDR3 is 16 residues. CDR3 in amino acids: CASSMTTGRSYNEQFF. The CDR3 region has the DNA TGTGCCAGCAGCATGACTACAGGTCGATCCTACAATGAGCAGTTCTTC.

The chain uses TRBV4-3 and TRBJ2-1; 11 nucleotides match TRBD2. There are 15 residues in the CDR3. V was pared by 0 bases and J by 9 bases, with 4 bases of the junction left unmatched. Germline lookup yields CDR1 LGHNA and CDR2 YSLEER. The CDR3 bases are TGCGCCAGCAGCCAAGAGACTAGCGGGAAGGGTGAGCAGTTCTTC. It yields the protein CASSQETSGKGEQFF.

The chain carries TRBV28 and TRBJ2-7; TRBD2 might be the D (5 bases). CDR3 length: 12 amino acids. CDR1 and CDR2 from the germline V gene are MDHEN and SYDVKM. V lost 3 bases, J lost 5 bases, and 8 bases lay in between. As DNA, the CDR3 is TGTGCCAGCAGTTTTGGGGAGAACGAGCAGTACTTC. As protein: CASSFGENEQYF.

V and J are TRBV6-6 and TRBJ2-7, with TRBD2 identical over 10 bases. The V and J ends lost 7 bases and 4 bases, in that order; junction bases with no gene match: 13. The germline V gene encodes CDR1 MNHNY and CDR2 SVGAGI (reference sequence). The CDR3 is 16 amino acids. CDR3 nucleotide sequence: TGTGCCAGCACCCACGGGGGAGCTAGCGGGAGTTACGAGCAGTACTTC. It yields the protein CASTHGGASGSYEQYF.

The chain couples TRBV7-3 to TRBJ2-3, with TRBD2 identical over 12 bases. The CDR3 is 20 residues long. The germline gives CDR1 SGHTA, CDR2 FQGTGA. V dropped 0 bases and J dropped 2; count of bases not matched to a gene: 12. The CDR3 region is CASSLTVPSTSGGSTDTQYF. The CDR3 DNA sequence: TGTGCCAGCAGCTTAACGGTCCCATCGACTAGCGGGGGATCCACAGATACGCAGTATTTT.

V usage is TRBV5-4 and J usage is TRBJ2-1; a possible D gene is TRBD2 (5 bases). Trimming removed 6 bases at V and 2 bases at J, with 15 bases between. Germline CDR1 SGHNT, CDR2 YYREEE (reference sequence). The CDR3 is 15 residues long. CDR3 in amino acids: CASTRPGSTYNEQFF. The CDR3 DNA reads TGTGCCAGCACCCGACCGGGAAGCACCTACAATGAGCAGTTCTTC.

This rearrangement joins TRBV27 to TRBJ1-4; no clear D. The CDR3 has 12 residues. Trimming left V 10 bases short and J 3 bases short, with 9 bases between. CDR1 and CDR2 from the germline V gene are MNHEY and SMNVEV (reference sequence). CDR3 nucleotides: TGTGCCAAAGGGAAAGCTAATGAAAAACTGTTTTTT. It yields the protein CAKGKANEKLFF.

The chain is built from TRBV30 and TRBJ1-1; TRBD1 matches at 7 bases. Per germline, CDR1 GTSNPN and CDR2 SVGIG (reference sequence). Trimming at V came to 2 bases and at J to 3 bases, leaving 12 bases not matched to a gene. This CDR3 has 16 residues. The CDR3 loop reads CAWSPLGRGTYTEAFF. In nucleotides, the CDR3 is TGTGCCTGGAGTCCCCTGGGCAGGGGGACTTACACTGAAGCTTTCTTT.

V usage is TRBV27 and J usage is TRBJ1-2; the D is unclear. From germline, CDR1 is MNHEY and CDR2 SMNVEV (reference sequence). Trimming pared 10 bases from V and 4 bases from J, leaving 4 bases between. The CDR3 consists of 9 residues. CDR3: CATFYGYTF. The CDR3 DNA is TGTGCCACCTTCTATGGCTACACCTTC.

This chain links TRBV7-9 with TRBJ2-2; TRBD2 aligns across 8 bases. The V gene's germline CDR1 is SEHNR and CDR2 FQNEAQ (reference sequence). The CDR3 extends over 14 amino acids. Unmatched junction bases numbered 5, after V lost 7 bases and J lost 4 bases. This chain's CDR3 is CASTQGTSTGELFF. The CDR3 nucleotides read TGTGCCAGCACTCAAGGGACTAGCACCGGGGAGCTGTTTTTT.

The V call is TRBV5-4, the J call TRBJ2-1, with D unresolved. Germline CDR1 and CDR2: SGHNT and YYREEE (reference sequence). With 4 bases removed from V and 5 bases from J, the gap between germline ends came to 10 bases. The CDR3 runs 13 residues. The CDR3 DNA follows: TGTGCCAGCAGCCACCTAGATCACAATGAGCAGTTCTTC. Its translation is CASSHLDHNEQFF.

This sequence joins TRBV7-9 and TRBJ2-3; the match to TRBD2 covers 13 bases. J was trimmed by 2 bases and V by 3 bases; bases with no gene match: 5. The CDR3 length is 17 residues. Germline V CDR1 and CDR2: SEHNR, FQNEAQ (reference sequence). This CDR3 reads CASSFFGTSGNTDTQYF. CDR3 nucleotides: TGTGCCAGCAGCTTTTTCGGGACTAGCGGGAACACAGATACGCAGTATTTT. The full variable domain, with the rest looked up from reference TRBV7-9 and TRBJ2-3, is DTGVSQNPRHKITKRGQNVTFRCDPISEHNRLYWYRQTLGQGPEFLTYFQNEAQLEKSRLLSDRFSAERPKGSFSTLEIQRTEQGDSAMYLCASSFFGTSGNTDTQYFGPGTRLTVL.

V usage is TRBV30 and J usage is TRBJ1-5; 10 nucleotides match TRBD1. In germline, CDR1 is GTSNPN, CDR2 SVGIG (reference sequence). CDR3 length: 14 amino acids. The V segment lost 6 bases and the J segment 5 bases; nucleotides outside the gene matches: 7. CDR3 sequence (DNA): TGTGCCTGTAAAACCGGGACAGGGGATCAGCCCCAGCATTTT. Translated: CACKTGTGDQPQHF.

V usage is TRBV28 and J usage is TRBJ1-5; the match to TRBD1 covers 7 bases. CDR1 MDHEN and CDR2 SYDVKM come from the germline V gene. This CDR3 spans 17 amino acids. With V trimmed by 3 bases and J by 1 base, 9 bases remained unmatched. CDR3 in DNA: TGTGCCAGCAGTTTGGCCGGGGCAGGGGGGAGCAATCAGCCCCAGCATTTT. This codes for CASSLAGAGGSNQPQHF.

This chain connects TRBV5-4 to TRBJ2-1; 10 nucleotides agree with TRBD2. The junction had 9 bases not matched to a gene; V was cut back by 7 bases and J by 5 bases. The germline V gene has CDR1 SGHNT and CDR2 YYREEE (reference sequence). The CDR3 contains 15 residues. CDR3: CASAPGAGGDNEQFF. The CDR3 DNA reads TGTGCCAGCGCCCCGGGAGCGGGAGGGGACAATGAGCAGTTCTTC. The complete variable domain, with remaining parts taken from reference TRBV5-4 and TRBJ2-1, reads ETGVTQSPTHLIKTRGQQVTLRCSSQSGHNTVSWYQQALGQGPQFIFQYYREEENGRGNFPPRFSGLQFPNYSSELNVNALELDDSALYLCASAPGAGGDNEQFFGPGTRLTVL.

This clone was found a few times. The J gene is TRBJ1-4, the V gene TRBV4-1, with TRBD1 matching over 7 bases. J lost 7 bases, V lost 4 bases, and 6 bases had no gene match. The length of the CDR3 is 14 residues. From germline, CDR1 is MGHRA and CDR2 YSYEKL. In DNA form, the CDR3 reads TGCGCCAGCAGCCTGAGACAGGGCGGTGAAAAACTGTTTTTT. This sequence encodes CASSLRQGGEKLFF.

CDR3: CASSLTGYGNQPQHF. DNA of the CDR3: TGTGCCAGCAGCCTAACAGGGTACGGCAATCAGCCCCAGCATTTT. V is TRBV6-5 and J is TRBJ1-5, with D perhaps TRBD1 (6 bases). In germline, CDR1 is MNHEY, CDR2 SVGAGI. CDR3 length: 15 amino acids. Trimming cost V 6 bases and J 2 bases, with 14 bases left between them.

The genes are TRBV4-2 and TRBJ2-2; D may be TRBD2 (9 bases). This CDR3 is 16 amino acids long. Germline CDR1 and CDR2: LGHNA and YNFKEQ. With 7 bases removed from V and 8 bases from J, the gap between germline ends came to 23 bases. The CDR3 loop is CASTQGASGTCGELFF. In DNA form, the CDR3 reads TGTGCCAGCACCCAGGGGGCTAGCGGGACGTGTGGGGAGCTGTTTTTT.

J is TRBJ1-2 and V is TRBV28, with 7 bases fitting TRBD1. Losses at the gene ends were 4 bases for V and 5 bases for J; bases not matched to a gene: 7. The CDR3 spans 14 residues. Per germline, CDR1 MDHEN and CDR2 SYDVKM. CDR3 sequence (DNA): TGTGCCAGCAGTTCTGGGACAGCTATGTATGGCTACACCTTC. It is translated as CASSSGTAMYGYTF.

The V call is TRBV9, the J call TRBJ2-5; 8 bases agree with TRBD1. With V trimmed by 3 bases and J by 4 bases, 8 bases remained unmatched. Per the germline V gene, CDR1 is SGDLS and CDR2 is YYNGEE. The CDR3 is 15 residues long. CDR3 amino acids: CASSAGQGLGETQYF. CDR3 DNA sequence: TGTGCCAGCAGCGCCGGACAGGGCCTGGGAGAGACCCAGTACTTC. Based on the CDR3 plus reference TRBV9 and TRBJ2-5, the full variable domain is DSGVTQTPKHLITATGQRVTLRCSPRSGDLSVYWYQQSLDQGLQFLIQYYNGEERAKGNILERFSAQQFPDLHSELNLSSLELGDSALYFCASSAGQGLGETQYFGPGTRLLVL.

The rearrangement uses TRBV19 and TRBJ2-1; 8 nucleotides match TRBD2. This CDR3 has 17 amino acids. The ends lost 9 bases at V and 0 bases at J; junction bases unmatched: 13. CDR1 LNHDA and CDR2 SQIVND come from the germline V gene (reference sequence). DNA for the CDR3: TGTGCCAGATATTCTAGCGGGCTCTTTAGCTCCTACAATGAGCAGTTCTTC. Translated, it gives CARYSSGLFSSYNEQFF.

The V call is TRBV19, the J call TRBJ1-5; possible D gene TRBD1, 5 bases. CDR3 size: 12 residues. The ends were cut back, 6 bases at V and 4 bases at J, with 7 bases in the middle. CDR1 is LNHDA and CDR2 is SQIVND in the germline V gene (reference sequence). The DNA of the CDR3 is TGTGCCAGTAGGACAGTTAATCAGCCCCAGCATTTT. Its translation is CASRTVNQPQHF.

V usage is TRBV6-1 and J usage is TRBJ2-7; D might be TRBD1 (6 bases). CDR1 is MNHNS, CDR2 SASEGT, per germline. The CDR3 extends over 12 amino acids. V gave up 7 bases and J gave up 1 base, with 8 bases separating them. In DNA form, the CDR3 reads TGTGCCAGCACAGGGGTGTCCTACGAGCAGTACTTC. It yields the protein CASTGVSYEQYF.

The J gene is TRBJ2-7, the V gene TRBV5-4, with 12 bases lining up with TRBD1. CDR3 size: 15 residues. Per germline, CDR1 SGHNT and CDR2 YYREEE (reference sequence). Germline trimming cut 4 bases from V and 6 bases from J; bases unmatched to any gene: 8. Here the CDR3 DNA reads TGTGCCAGCAGCCAATACGGGACAGGGGGCTCCGAGCAGTACTTC. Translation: CASSQYGTGGSEQYF.